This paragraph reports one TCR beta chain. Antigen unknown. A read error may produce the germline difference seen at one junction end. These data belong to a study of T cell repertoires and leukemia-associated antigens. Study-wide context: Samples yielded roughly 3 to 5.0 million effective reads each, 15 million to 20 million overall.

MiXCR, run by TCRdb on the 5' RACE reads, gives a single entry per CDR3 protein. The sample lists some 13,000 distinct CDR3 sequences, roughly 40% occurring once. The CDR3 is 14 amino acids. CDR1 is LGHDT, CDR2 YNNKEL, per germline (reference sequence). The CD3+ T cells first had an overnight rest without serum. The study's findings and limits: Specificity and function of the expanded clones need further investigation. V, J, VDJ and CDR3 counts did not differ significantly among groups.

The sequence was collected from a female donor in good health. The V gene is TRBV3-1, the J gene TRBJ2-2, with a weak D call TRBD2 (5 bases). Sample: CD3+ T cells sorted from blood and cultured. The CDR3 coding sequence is TGTGCCAGCAGTCGATCGTGGAACTCCGGGAAGCTGTTTTTT. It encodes CASSRSWNSGKLFF.